These T cell receptor beta chains were read from a single sample in a study of shared clonotypes between healthy human individuals. Assay used: immunoSEQ multiplex PCR; TCRdb lists only in-frame clones, some missing. The sample has some 650,000 clones, around 97% seen once; the top ten hold about 0.06%. The specimen was naive CD4+ T cells sorted from blood. These receptors all stem from a young woman in good health. Both conserved end residues are part of each CDR3. The order of the fields is D gene, J gene, V gene, clone size, CDR3 protein, CDR3 DNA. The D gene is left open where the match is weak. Clone size is stated in some rows and not others, as once, few, many or a class when expanded.

d_call: TRBD2
j_call: TRBJ2-7
v_call: TRBV5-4
clone_size: -
cdr3_aa: CASSPDIGRVYEQYF
cdr3_nt: TGTGCCAGCAGCCCGGATATCGGGAGGGTCTACGAGCAGTACTTC

d_call: -
j_call: TRBJ2-1
v_call: TRBV19
clone_size: -
cdr3_aa: CASSVNWGRYNEQFF
cdr3_nt: TGTGCCAGTAGTGTAAACTGGGGTAGATACAATGAGCAGTTCTTC

d_call: -
j_call: TRBJ1-1
v_call: TRBV11-1
clone_size: -
cdr3_aa: CASSLLVGGDTEAFF
cdr3_nt: TGTGCCAGCAGCTTACTGGTTGGAGGGGACACTGAAGCTTTCTTT

d_call: TRBD1
j_call: TRBJ2-2
v_call: TRBV2
clone_size: -
cdr3_aa: CASSETGQANTGELFF
cdr3_nt: TGTGCCAGCAGTGAAACCGGACAGGCCAACACCGGGGAGCTGTTTTTT

d_call: -
j_call: TRBJ1-4
v_call: TRBV30
clone_size: -
cdr3_aa: CAWSDRVEEKLFF
cdr3_nt: TGTGCCTGGAGTGACAGGGTCGAAGAAAAACTGTTTTTT

d_call: -
j_call: TRBJ1-1
v_call: TRBV29-1
clone_size: once
cdr3_aa: CSVEVAGRYTEAFF
cdr3_nt: TGCAGCGTTGAAGTGGCAGGTCGGTACACTGAAGCTTTCTTT

d_call: -
j_call: TRBJ2-6
v_call: TRBV5-1
clone_size: -
cdr3_aa: CASSLGSGANVLTF
cdr3_nt: TGCGCCAGCAGCTTGGGCTCTGGGGCCAACGTCCTGACTTTC

d_call: TRBD1
j_call: TRBJ1-1
v_call: TRBV5-1
clone_size: -
cdr3_aa: CASSRRTGVGTEAFF
cdr3_nt: TGCGCCAGCAGCAGGAGGACAGGGGTCGGGACTGAAGCTTTCTTT

d_call: TRBD1
j_call: TRBJ1-1
v_call: TRBV18
clone_size: -
cdr3_aa: CASSPRTGRLLHTEAFF
cdr3_nt: TGTGCCAGCTCACCCCGGACAGGGAGGTTGCTTCACACTGAAGCTTTCTTT

d_call: TRBD2
j_call: TRBJ2-3
v_call: TRBV11-2
clone_size: -
cdr3_aa: CASSLGLLAGGITDTQYF
cdr3_nt: TGTGCCAGCAGCTTAGGTTTACTAGCGGGAGGTATCACAGATACGCAGTATTTT

d_call: -
j_call: TRBJ2-2
v_call: TRBV4-1
clone_size: -
cdr3_aa: CASSQDVRLEVTGELFF
cdr3_nt: TGCGCCAGCAGCCAAGATGTCCGGCTAGAAGTCACCGGGGAGCTGTTTTTT

d_call: TRBD2
j_call: TRBJ2-7
v_call: TRBV5-1
clone_size: -
cdr3_aa: CASSEGLADYEQYF
cdr3_nt: TGCGCCAGCAGCGAGGGACTAGCGGACTACGAGCAGTACTTC

d_call: -
j_call: TRBJ1-2
v_call: TRBV7-2
clone_size: -
cdr3_aa: CASSDRLKIGQSTNYGYTF
cdr3_nt: TGTGCCAGCAGCGATCGACTTAAGATCGGACAGTCCACTAACTATGGCTACACCTTC

d_call: TRBD2
j_call: TRBJ2-7
v_call: TRBV5-4
clone_size: -
cdr3_aa: CASSAGGLAGHEQYF
cdr3_nt: TGTGCCAGCAGCGCAGGGGGACTAGCGGGACACGAGCAGTACTTC

d_call: -
j_call: TRBJ2-7
v_call: TRBV7-9
clone_size: -
cdr3_aa: CASSPYRDSEQYF
cdr3_nt: TGTGCCAGCAGCCCATACAGAGATTCCGAGCAGTACTTC

d_call: -
j_call: TRBJ1-5
v_call: TRBV18
clone_size: -
cdr3_aa: CASSPYLVGDSNSNQPQHF
cdr3_nt: TGTGCCAGCTCACCTTATCTAGTTGGGGATTCCAATAGCAATCAGCCCCAGCATTTT

d_call: TRBD1
j_call: TRBJ2-1
v_call: TRBV4-1
clone_size: -
cdr3_aa: CASSHRTGQGPGNEQFF
cdr3_nt: TGCGCCAGCAGCCACCGGACGGGACAGGGGCCTGGGAATGAGCAGTTCTTC

d_call: -
j_call: TRBJ1-4
v_call: TRBV9
clone_size: -
cdr3_aa: CASSTGFGEKLFF
cdr3_nt: TGTGCCAGCAGCACGGGTTTTGGTGAAAAACTGTTTTTT

d_call: -
j_call: TRBJ2-3
v_call: TRBV7-9
clone_size: -
cdr3_aa: CASSLWGDRTDTQYF
cdr3_nt: TGTGCCAGCAGCTTATGGGGGGATCGTACAGATACGCAGTATTTT

d_call: TRBD2
j_call: TRBJ2-1
v_call: TRBV7-2
clone_size: once
cdr3_aa: CASSPRGLAGVGYNEQFF
cdr3_nt: TGTGCCAGCAGCCCACGCGGACTAGCGGGAGTAGGGTACAATGAGCAGTTCTTC

d_call: TRBD1
j_call: TRBJ1-5
v_call: TRBV27
clone_size: -
cdr3_aa: CASSPNSGTGQRNQPQHF
cdr3_nt: TGTGCCAGCAGCCCTAATTCCGGGACAGGGCAGCGCAATCAGCCCCAGCATTTT

d_call: -
j_call: TRBJ2-3
v_call: TRBV5-5
clone_size: -
cdr3_aa: CASSRTADTQYF
cdr3_nt: TGTGCCAGCAGCCGGACAGCCGATACGCAGTATTTT

d_call: TRBD2
j_call: TRBJ2-1
v_call: TRBV15
clone_size: -
cdr3_aa: CATSRDPQASGTNEQFF
cdr3_nt: TGTGCCACCAGCAGAGATCCACAGGCTAGCGGGACGAATGAGCAGTTCTTC

d_call: -
j_call: TRBJ1-2
v_call: TRBV27
clone_size: -
cdr3_aa: CASSPVALSPIYGYTF
cdr3_nt: TGTGCCAGCAGTCCCGTCGCTCTTTCCCCGATCTATGGCTACACCTTC

d_call: TRBD2
j_call: TRBJ2-1
v_call: TRBV9
clone_size: -
cdr3_aa: CASSVGGTSSFGVNEQFF
cdr3_nt: TGTGCCAGCAGCGTAGGTGGGACTAGCTCCTTTGGCGTCAATGAGCAGTTCTTC

d_call: -
j_call: TRBJ1-6
v_call: TRBV28
clone_size: -
cdr3_aa: CASRPGSSPLHF
cdr3_nt: TGTGCCAGCAGGCCAGGGTCTTCACCCCTCCACTTT

d_call: -
j_call: TRBJ2-2
v_call: TRBV11-3
clone_size: -
cdr3_aa: CASNSRGLILFF
cdr3_nt: TGTGCCAGCAATAGTCGAGGGCTTATACTGTTTTTT

d_call: -
j_call: TRBJ2-3
v_call: TRBV27
clone_size: -
cdr3_aa: CASSLQGARTDTQYF
cdr3_nt: TGTGCCAGCAGTTTACAAGGGGCAAGGACAGATACGCAGTATTTT

d_call: -
j_call: TRBJ1-5
v_call: TRBV7-2
clone_size: -
cdr3_aa: CASSRSRRQRNYSNQPQHF
cdr3_nt: TGTGCCAGCAGCCGTTCCCGCAGGCAACGCAACTATAGCAATCAGCCCCAGCATTTT

d_call: -
j_call: TRBJ2-7
v_call: TRBV5-1
clone_size: -
cdr3_aa: CASSLGRRYEQYF
cdr3_nt: TGCGCCAGCAGCTTGGGCCGGAGATACGAGCAGTACTTC

d_call: TRBD2
j_call: TRBJ2-2
v_call: TRBV18
clone_size: -
cdr3_aa: CASGRKTGGPDFTGELFF
cdr3_nt: TGTGCCAGCGGGCGGAAGACGGGAGGGCCTGATTTCACCGGGGAGCTGTTTTTT

d_call: -
j_call: TRBJ2-2
v_call: TRBV11-2
clone_size: -
cdr3_aa: CASSFNMVGTGELFF
cdr3_nt: TGTGCCAGCAGCTTTAACATGGTGGGCACCGGGGAGCTGTTTTTT

d_call: -
j_call: TRBJ2-7
v_call: TRBV4-2
clone_size: -
cdr3_aa: CASSQTPGQVYEQYF
cdr3_nt: TGTGCCAGCAGCCAAACACCGGGACAAGTTTACGAGCAGTACTTC

d_call: -
j_call: TRBJ1-2
v_call: TRBV9
clone_size: -
cdr3_aa: CASSVLQGYGYTF
cdr3_nt: TGTGCCAGCAGCGTATTACAGGGCTATGGCTACACCTTC

d_call: -
j_call: TRBJ2-1
v_call: TRBV7-2
clone_size: -
cdr3_aa: CASSLEVTNYNEQFF
cdr3_nt: TGTGCCAGCAGCTTAGAGGTGACTAACTACAATGAGCAGTTCTTC

d_call: TRBD2
j_call: TRBJ2-1
v_call: TRBV10-3
clone_size: -
cdr3_aa: CAISESGSTWTSGRRGAYNEQFF
cdr3_nt: TGTGCCATCAGTGAGTCAGGCTCAACGTGGACTAGCGGGAGGAGGGGGGCCTACAATGAGCAGTTCTTC

d_call: -
j_call: TRBJ2-1
v_call: TRBV28
clone_size: -
cdr3_aa: CASGLQGNEQFF
cdr3_nt: TGTGCCAGCGGACTTCAGGGGAATGAGCAGTTCTTC

d_call: TRBD1
j_call: TRBJ1-5
v_call: TRBV19
clone_size: -
cdr3_aa: CASSPDRGRNQPQHF
cdr3_nt: TGTGCCAGTAGTCCTGACAGGGGCCGCAATCAGCCCCAGCATTTT

d_call: TRBD2
j_call: TRBJ2-5
v_call: TRBV18
clone_size: -
cdr3_aa: CASSPPSASGETQYF
cdr3_nt: TGTGCCAGCTCACCACCGAGTGCTAGCGGGGAGACCCAGTACTTC

d_call: -
j_call: TRBJ2-3
v_call: TRBV9
clone_size: -
cdr3_aa: CASSVGLLPFTDTQYF
cdr3_nt: TGTGCCAGCAGCGTAGGGCTCCTCCCCTTCACAGATACGCAGTATTTT

d_call: TRBD1
j_call: TRBJ2-3
v_call: TRBV5-1
clone_size: -
cdr3_aa: CASKGASTDTQYF
cdr3_nt: TGCGCCAGCAAGGGGGCGAGCACAGATACGCAGTATTTT

d_call: -
j_call: TRBJ1-2
v_call: TRBV19
clone_size: once
cdr3_aa: CASSIEAGLNYGYTF
cdr3_nt: TGTGCCAGTAGTATAGAGGCAGGTCTGAACTATGGCTACACCTTC

d_call: -
j_call: TRBJ2-7
v_call: TRBV5-4
clone_size: -
cdr3_aa: CASSSCCALRDCF
cdr3_nt: TGTGCCAGCAGCTCCTGCTGTGCCCTACGTGATTGCTTC

d_call: -
j_call: TRBJ1-3
v_call: TRBV6-1
clone_size: once
cdr3_aa: CASSERAVNSGNTIYF
cdr3_nt: TGTGCCAGCAGTGAAAGGGCAGTGAACTCTGGAAACACCATATATTTT

d_call: TRBD1
j_call: TRBJ2-1
v_call: TRBV27
clone_size: -
cdr3_aa: CASSPRTGVGNEQFF
cdr3_nt: TGTGCCAGCAGTCCCCGGACAGGGGTGGGCAATGAGCAGTTCTTC

d_call: -
j_call: TRBJ1-3
v_call: TRBV28
clone_size: -
cdr3_aa: CASTTSGVSGNTIYF
cdr3_nt: TGTGCCAGCACCACGTCAGGGGTCTCTGGAAACACCATATATTTT

d_call: TRBD1
j_call: TRBJ2-7
v_call: TRBV10-1
clone_size: -
cdr3_aa: CASSDYGTGSHEQYF
cdr3_nt: TGCGCCAGCAGTGACTACGGGACAGGGAGCCACGAGCAGTACTTC

d_call: -
j_call: TRBJ2-7
v_call: TRBV6-5
clone_size: -
cdr3_aa: CASSNPGKSSYEQYF
cdr3_nt: TGTGCCAGCAGCAATCCAGGGAAGAGTTCCTACGAGCAGTACTTC

d_call: -
j_call: TRBJ2-7
v_call: TRBV6-5
clone_size: -
cdr3_aa: CASSQKAGTEQYF
cdr3_nt: TGTGCCAGCAGCCAAAAGGCAGGGACTGAGCAGTACTTC

d_call: TRBD2
j_call: TRBJ2-1
v_call: TRBV9
clone_size: -
cdr3_aa: CASSVTGGSTYNEQFF
cdr3_nt: TGTGCCAGCAGCGTAACTGGCGGGAGCACCTACAATGAGCAGTTCTTC

d_call: -
j_call: TRBJ2-7
v_call: TRBV7-9
clone_size: -
cdr3_aa: CASSSQRSSYEQYF
cdr3_nt: TGTGCCAGCAGCTCCCAAAGGAGCTCCTACGAGCAGTACTTC

d_call: -
j_call: TRBJ2-7
v_call: TRBV11-2
clone_size: -
cdr3_aa: CASSPLFRSGYEQYF
cdr3_nt: TGTGCCAGCAGCCCCTTATTCAGGTCAGGGTACGAGCAGTACTTC

d_call: -
j_call: TRBJ2-7
v_call: TRBV5-1
clone_size: -
cdr3_aa: CASSSWTTKLEQYF
cdr3_nt: TGCGCCAGCAGCTCCTGGACTACCAAGCTCGAGCAGTACTTC